A single sample gave rise to the 17 T cell receptor beta chains below, sequenced in a study of CD8 T cells in ankylosing spondylitis (TCRdb year 2017). Preparation of the library involved 5' RACE. The sequencer was an Illumina HiSeq 2500. TCRdb took the public reads, trimmed them with fastp at Q25, ran MiXCR for clone calling and kept in-frame beta chains. A single entry per CDR3 protein holds the most common genes and DNA from its merged rows. A total of 80,000 to 100,000 distinct CDR3 sequences appear in this sample, over 6.5% of them only once. The ten largest make up nearly 10% of the sample. The specimen sequenced was blood, either unsorted or a sorted T cell fraction (not recorded which). The receptors here all came from a male donor with ankylosing spondylitis or in good health (not recorded which).

This clonotype was found many times. This chain links TRBV6-1 with TRBJ1-2; no clear D gene. Germline CDR1 reads MNHNS; CDR2 reads SASEGT. Trimming stripped 5 bases from V and 4 bases from J, with 17 bases between. The CDR3 runs 15 residues. The CDR3 DNA follows: TGTGCCAGCAGTCCGAACCTAGGGCTCCTCTATGGCTACACCTTC. Protein sequence: CASSPNLGLLYGYTF.

This clonotype was counted many times. The chain couples TRBV20-1 to TRBJ2-4, with TRBD1 matching over 7 bases. The V gene end was trimmed by 2 bases and the J gene end by 8 bases; junction bases not matched to a gene: 12. This CDR3 is built from 15 residues. In germline, CDR1 is DFQATT, CDR2 SNEGSKA (reference sequence). The CDR3 DNA sequence: TGCAGTGCTAGATATACAGGGGCTGAGCGAGACATTCAGTACTTC. Residues: CSARYTGAERDIQYF.

This clonotype was detected ten times or more. V and J are TRBV4-3 and TRBJ1-1; D uncertain. CDR1 and CDR2 (germline): LGHNA, YSLEER. Trimming removed 0 bases from V and 4 bases from J, with 9 bases in between. CDR3 length equals 14 residues. The CDR3 DNA follows: TGCGCCAGCAGCCAAGATCGGGGAGGCACTGAAGCTTTCTTT. This encodes CASSQDRGGTEAFF.

Ten or more counts support this clonotype. The chain uses TRBV20-1 and TRBJ1-5; D unclear. Trimming stripped 3 bases from V and 7 bases from J, with 13 bases between. CDR1 is DFQATT, CDR2 SNEGSKA, per germline (reference sequence). CDR3 length equals 13 residues. The CDR3 here is CSASPTIGQPQHF. The CDR3 nucleotides read TGCAGTGCTAGCCCTACCATCGGCCAGCCCCAGCATTTT.

In its sample, this clonotype was seen many times. The chain joins TRBV7-2 to TRBJ2-7; weak D call: TRBD2 (5 bases). CDR1 is SGHTA, CDR2 FQGNSA, per germline. CDR3 length: 15 amino acids. Trimming took 5 bases from V and 1 from J, leaving 15 bases between them. The CDR3 loop is CASSQRVAESYEQYF. CDR3 coding DNA: TGTGCCAGCAGCCAGAGGGTGGCGGAATCCTACGAGCAGTACTTC. The whole variable domain, filled in from reference TRBV7-2 and TRBJ2-7, reads GAGVSQSPSNKVTEKGKDVELRCDPISGHTALYWYRQSLGQGLEFLIYFQGNSAPDKSGLPSDRFSAERTGGSVSTLTIQRTQQEDSAVYLCASSQRVAESYEQYFGPGTRLTVT.

This clonotype came up a few times. The chain joins TRBV20-1 to TRBJ2-7; D perhaps matches TRBD2 (6 bases). Germline assignment: CDR1 DFQATT and CDR2 SNEGSKA (reference sequence). There are 14 residues in the CDR3. Trimming removed 1 base from V and 4 bases from J, with 14 bases in between. The CDR3: CSARARRGGYEQYF. CDR3 sequence (DNA): TGCAGTGCTAGAGCCCGGAGGGGCGGTTACGAGCAGTACTTC.

The sample holds many counts of this clonotype. The V and J genes are TRBV5-1 and TRBJ1-1; maybe TRBD1 (6 bases). The germline V gene has CDR1 SGHRS and CDR2 YFSETQ. Trimming cost V 8 bases and J 6 bases, with 20 bases left between them. CDR3 length equals 14 residues. The DNA for the CDR3 is TGCGCCAGTAAGTACCTTACGGGGGGCGCTGAAGCTTTCTTT. Its translation is CASKYLTGGAEAFF. Using reference TRBV5-1 and TRBJ1-1 for the parts outside the CDR3, the full variable domain is KAGVTQTPRYLIKTRGQQVTLSCSPISGHRSVSWYQQTPGQGLQFLFEYFSETQRNKGNFPGRFSGRQFSNSRSEMNVSTLELGDSALYLCASKYLTGGAEAFFGQGTRLTVV.

The rearrangement joins TRBV11-3 to TRBJ2-3, with D possibly matching TRBD2 (7 bases). Trimming left V 5 bases short and J 2 bases short, with 11 bases between. This CDR3 region has 14 residues. Germline V CDR1 and CDR2: SGHNT, YENEEA. This CDR3 reads CASSPGGSTDTQYF. The CDR3 nucleotides are TGTGCCAGCAGCCCGGGGGGCTCCACAGATACGCAGTATTTT.

There are a few counts of this clonotype. The rearrangement joins TRBV7-9 to TRBJ1-5, with D unresolved. V gave up 5 bases and J gave up 3 bases, with 5 bases separating them. The V gene's germline CDR1 is SEHNR and CDR2 FQNEAQ (reference sequence). There are 12 residues in the CDR3. CDR3 nucleotides: TGTGCCAGCAGCCCCAACAATCAGCCCCAGCATTTT. Translated: CASSPNNQPQHF.

This clonotype came up many times. The V call is TRBV20-1, the J call TRBJ2-7, with a possible D match to TRBD2 (5 bases). The CDR3 runs 12 residues. CDR1 and CDR2 (germline): DFQATT, SNEGSKA (reference sequence). V was cut by 4 bases and J by 7 bases, with 14 bases left in between. Here the CDR3 reads CSAKSGVAEQYF. CDR3 bases: TGCAGTGCTAAATCCGGGGTTGCAGAGCAGTACTTC.

This clonotype was picked up many times. DNA of the CDR3: TGTGCTAGTGGGCCGGGACATAAATTAGGTTTGAACTATGGCTACACCTTC. Translation: CASGPGHKLGLNYGYTF. This chain links TRBV12-5 with TRBJ1-2; TRBD1 might be the D (6 bases). CDR3 length equals 17 residues. The V gene lost 6 bases and the J gene lost 2 bases, with 22 bases spanning the gap. Germline values: CDR1 LGHNT, CDR2 FRNRAP. Full variable domain (remainder filled in from reference TRBV12-5 and TRBJ1-2): DARVTQTPRHKVTEMGQEVTMRCQPILGHNTVFWYRQTMMQGLELLAYFRNRAPLDDSGMPKDRFSAEMPDATLATLKIQPSEPRDSAVYFCASGPGHKLGLNYGYTFGSGTRLTVV.

The genes are TRBV7-2 and TRBJ2-1; the D gene could be TRBD1 or TRBD2 (5 bases each). The CDR3 runs 15 residues. Germline values: CDR1 SGHTA, CDR2 FQGNSA. Trimming removed 5 bases from V and 5 bases from J, with 16 bases in between. In DNA, the CDR3 is TGTGCCAGCAGCGTGCAGGGAGTACCCAACAATGAGCAGTTCTTC. Amino acids: CASSVQGVPNNEQFF. The whole variable domain, filled in from reference TRBV7-2 and TRBJ2-1, reads GAGVSQSPSNKVTEKGKDVELRCDPISGHTALYWYRQSLGQGLEFLIYFQGNSAPDKSGLPSDRFSAERTGGSVSTLTIQRTQQEDSAVYLCASSVQGVPNNEQFFGPGTRLTVL.

At least ten counts were recorded for this clonotype. This chain uses TRBV5-1 with TRBJ1-3, with 7 bases that match TRBD1. J gave up 3 bases and V 2 bases, and 5 bases lay outside the gene matches. Germline V gene sequence: CDR1 SGHRS, CDR2 YFSETQ. CDR3 size: 15 residues. The CDR3 sequence is CASSLQGIDGNTIYF. CDR3 in DNA: TGCGCCAGCAGCTTACAGGGGATCGATGGAAACACCATATATTTT.

At least ten counts were recorded for this clonotype. The chain couples TRBV10-3 to TRBJ2-7; 8 nucleotides line up with TRBD1. The CDR3 is made up of 16 amino acids. Germline V gene data show CDR1 as ENHRY and CDR2 as SYGVKD. The V segment lost 0 bases and the J segment 6 bases; nucleotides outside the gene matches: 10. The CDR3 loop is CAISESMATGEGEQYF. The CDR3 DNA reads as TGTGCCATCAGTGAGTCGATGGCGACAGGGGAAGGCGAGCAGTACTTC.

The chain joins TRBV4-2 to TRBJ1-4; 7 bases fit TRBD1. The CDR3 extends over 18 amino acids. Germline values: CDR1 LGHNA, CDR2 YNFKEQ. The V gene end was trimmed by 4 bases and the J gene end by 5 bases; junction bases not matched to a gene: 16. CDR3 amino acids: CASSPGFTGTEVNEKLFF. CDR3 coding DNA: TGTGCCAGCAGCCCGGGATTTACCGGGACAGAGGTAAATGAAAAACTGTTTTTT.

The sample holds many counts of this clonotype. The rearrangement links TRBV9 to TRBJ1-2, with D possibly matching TRBD1 (5 bases). V lost 0 bases and J 6 bases, leaving 9 bases between the germline ends. This CDR3 comprises 13 residues. CDR1 is SGDLS, CDR2 YYNGEE, per germline. The CDR3 DNA sequence: TGTGCCAGCAGCGTAGTGGCAGGGAATGGCTACACCTTC. Its translation is CASSVVAGNGYTF.

There are many counts of this clonotype. The V call is TRBV29-1, the J call TRBJ1-3; 8 bases align to TRBD1. Per germline, CDR1 SQVTM and CDR2 ANQGSEA. The CDR3 consists of 13 residues. Trimming removed 4 bases from V and 11 bases from J; junction bases left unmatched: 10. The CDR3 region is CSVGQGKGTSIYF. In nucleotides, the CDR3 is TGCAGCGTTGGACAGGGGAAAGGAACGTCCATATATTTT.